This is a list of T cell receptor beta chains from one sample in a study of identical twins. A single record per CDR3 protein comes from TCRdb applying MiXCR to the 5' RACE reads. The sample contains about 790,000 distinct CDR3 sequences, over 15% of which appear only once. The same sample was also studied in work on T cells expressing NK-cell markers.

The sequenced material came from PBMCs. The receptors were gathered from a woman in her late teens or twenties in good health. The CDR3 runs from the conserved cysteine through the conserved F or W. Each record gives: D gene, clone size, V gene, J gene, CDR3 protein, CDR3 DNA. D genes are given only for firm matches. The size of a clone is reported for some rows only, either as once, few or many, or as a class for expanded clones.

D gene: TRBD1; clone size: .; V gene: TRBV12-3/TRBV12-4; J gene: TRBJ1-6; CDR3 protein: CASSPGQGSVSPLHF; CDR3 DNA: TGTGCCAGCAGCCCTGGACAGGGGAGTGTATCACCCCTCCACTTT
D gene: .; clone size: few; V gene: TRBV5-1; J gene: TRBJ1-1; CDR3 protein: CASSLGLRGGEAFF; CDR3 DNA: TGCGCCAGCAGCTTAGGCCTGCGGGGGGGTGAAGCTTTCTTT
D gene: TRBD1; clone size: .; V gene: TRBV6-1; J gene: TRBJ2-7; CDR3 protein: CAIARDRGSYEQYF; CDR3 DNA: TGTGCCATAGCACGGGACAGGGGGTCCTACGAGCAGTACTTC
D gene: TRBD2; clone size: .; V gene: TRBV6-1; J gene: TRBJ2-3; CDR3 protein: CASMQVGRACRDVDTQYF; CDR3 DNA: TGTGCCAGCATGCAGGTCGGGAGGGCCTGTAGGGACGTAGATACGCAGTATTTT
D gene: .; clone size: few; V gene: TRBV5-5; J gene: TRBJ2-3; CDR3 protein: CASSLEGPGDTQYF; CDR3 DNA: TGTGCCAGCAGCTTGGAAGGGCCGGGAGATACGCAGTATTTT
D gene: .; clone size: few; V gene: TRBV5-1; J gene: TRBJ2-7; CDR3 protein: CASSLDEAKGREQYF; CDR3 DNA: TGCGCCAGCAGCTTGGATGAGGCGAAGGGGAGAGAGCAGTACTTC
D gene: TRBD1; clone size: .; V gene: TRBV5-8; J gene: TRBJ1-6; CDR3 protein: CASSLEVRGQGSSPLHF; CDR3 DNA: TGTGCCAGCAGCTTGGAGGTTCGTGGACAGGGAAGTTCACCCCTCCACTTT
D gene: .; clone size: few; V gene: TRBV12-3/TRBV12-4; J gene: TRBJ1-1; CDR3 protein: CASTKEFRGRSTEAFF; CDR3 DNA: TGTGCCAGCACCAAAGAGTTCCGGGGTCGCAGCACTGAAGCTTTCTTT
D gene: .; clone size: .; V gene: TRBV9; J gene: TRBJ1-4; CDR3 protein: CASSVSGGQQNEKLFF; CDR3 DNA: TGTGCCAGCAGCGTATCTGGGGGGCAGCAAAATGAAAAACTGTTTTTT
D gene: .; clone size: .; V gene: TRBV9; J gene: TRBJ1-3; CDR3 protein: CASSPRRTSGNTIYF; CDR3 DNA: TGTGCCAGCAGCCCTAGACGGACCTCTGGAAACACCATATATTTT
D gene: .; clone size: .; V gene: TRBV20-1; J gene: TRBJ2-1; CDR3 protein: CSAISRLAGSYNEQFF; CDR3 DNA: TGCAGTGCTATCTCGCGGCTCGCCGGGTCCTACAATGAGCAGTTCTTC
D gene: TRBD1; clone size: few; V gene: TRBV20-1; J gene: TRBJ1-1; CDR3 protein: CSAVGDRAHTEAFF; CDR3 DNA: TGCAGTGCTGTGGGGGACAGGGCACACACTGAAGCTTTCTTT
D gene: .; clone size: many; V gene: TRBV29-1; J gene: TRBJ2-7; CDR3 protein: CSVGQVQGTYEQYF; CDR3 DNA: TGCAGCGTTGGGCAGGTTCAGGGAACCTACGAGCAGTACTTC
D gene: .; clone size: .; V gene: TRBV12-5; J gene: TRBJ1-2; CDR3 protein: CASGLDWGRYGYTF; CDR3 DNA: TGTGCTAGTGGTTTGGATTGGGGACGCTATGGCTACACCTTC
D gene: .; clone size: .; V gene: TRBV24-1; J gene: TRBJ2-1; CDR3 protein: CAAATGGKNNEQFF; CDR3 DNA: TGTGCCGCTGCGACAGGCGGAAAGAACAATGAGCAGTTCTTC
D gene: .; clone size: .; V gene: TRBV6-2/TRBV6-3; J gene: TRBJ2-3; CDR3 protein: CASSLPGAPDTQYF; CDR3 DNA: TGTGCCAGCAGCTTACCAGGGGCTCCAGATACGCAGTATTTT
D gene: TRBD2; clone size: .; V gene: TRBV7-2; J gene: TRBJ2-4; CDR3 protein: CASSQGLAGAKNIQYF; CDR3 DNA: TGTGCCAGCAGCCAGGGACTAGCGGGAGCCAAAAACATTCAGTACTTC
D gene: TRBD2; clone size: .; V gene: TRBV6-2/TRBV6-3; J gene: TRBJ2-7; CDR3 protein: CASRELAGGYEQYF; CDR3 DNA: TGTGCCAGCAGAGAGTTAGCGGGAGGCTACGAGCAGTACTTC
D gene: .; clone size: many; V gene: TRBV12-3/TRBV12-4; J gene: TRBJ1-2; CDR3 protein: CASGEYGYTF; CDR3 DNA: TGTGCCAGCGGAGAGTATGGCTACACCTTC
D gene: .; clone size: .; V gene: TRBV15; J gene: TRBJ2-2; CDR3 protein: CATQEGGGDTGELFF; CDR3 DNA: TGTGCCACCCAAGAGGGGGGGGGAGACACCGGGGAGCTGTTTTTT
D gene: TRBD1; clone size: few; V gene: TRBV7-8; J gene: TRBJ2-4; CDR3 protein: CASSRSRQGEDIQYF; CDR3 DNA: TGTGCCAGCAGTCGATCCAGACAGGGGGAGGACATTCAGTACTTC
D gene: .; clone size: few; V gene: TRBV4-3; J gene: TRBJ2-7; CDR3 protein: CASSQDFEVSYEQYF; CDR3 DNA: TGCGCCAGCAGCCAAGATTTTGAGGTCTCCTACGAGCAGTACTTC
D gene: .; clone size: .; V gene: TRBV6-6; J gene: TRBJ2-3; CDR3 protein: CASSGVRDTQYF; CDR3 DNA: TGTGCCAGCAGTGGGGTTAGAGATACGCAGTATTTT
D gene: .; clone size: .; V gene: TRBV20-1; J gene: TRBJ1-2; CDR3 protein: CSASPSGPYGYTF; CDR3 DNA: TGCAGTGCTAGCCCCTCCGGCCCTTATGGCTACACCTTC
D gene: TRBD1; clone size: few; V gene: TRBV6-1; J gene: TRBJ2-5; CDR3 protein: CASSTSGTGGTQYF; CDR3 DNA: TGTGCCAGCAGTACCTCCGGGACAGGCGGGACCCAGTACTTC
D gene: TRBD2; clone size: .; V gene: TRBV5-5; J gene: TRBJ2-1; CDR3 protein: CASSFGTSGYEQFF; CDR3 DNA: TGTGCCAGCAGCTTTGGGACTAGCGGTTATGAGCAGTTCTTC
D gene: .; clone size: .; V gene: TRBV20-1; J gene: TRBJ2-5; CDR3 protein: CSAKQETQYF; CDR3 DNA: TGCAGTGCTAAACAAGAGACCCAGTACTTC
D gene: TRBD2; clone size: few; V gene: TRBV12-3/TRBV12-4; J gene: TRBJ2-5; CDR3 protein: CASSRYFFGLAEWETQYF; CDR3 DNA: TGTGCCAGCAGCCGCTACTTTTTCGGACTAGCGGAATGGGAGACCCAGTACTTC
D gene: .; clone size: .; V gene: TRBV29-1; J gene: TRBJ1-1; CDR3 protein: CSVALGTGTEAFF; CDR3 DNA: TGCAGCGTTGCGCTAGGTACGGGGACTGAAGCTTTCTTT
D gene: TRBD1; clone size: few; V gene: TRBV12-3/TRBV12-4; J gene: TRBJ2-7; CDR3 protein: CASSSNRGRYEQYF; CDR3 DNA: TGTGCCAGCAGTTCTAACAGGGGAAGGTACGAGCAGTACTTC
D gene: .; clone size: .; V gene: TRBV20-1; J gene: TRBJ2-3; CDR3 protein: CSASGPGGLADTQYF; CDR3 DNA: TGCAGTGCGTCGGGACCAGGCGGACTCGCAGATACGCAGTATTTT
D gene: .; clone size: many; V gene: TRBV12-3/TRBV12-4; J gene: TRBJ1-1; CDR3 protein: CASSLGVEAFF; CDR3 DNA: TGTGCCAGCAGTTTAGGGGTTGAAGCTTTCTTT
D gene: TRBD2; clone size: .; V gene: TRBV30; J gene: TRBJ2-1; CDR3 protein: CAWSVLAGGGNEQFF; CDR3 DNA: TGTGCCTGGAGTGTACTAGCGGGAGGGGGTAATGAGCAGTTCTTC
D gene: TRBD2; clone size: .; V gene: TRBV28; J gene: TRBJ2-3; CDR3 protein: CASSFGGRASDTQYF; CDR3 DNA: TGTGCCAGCAGTTTTGGCGGGAGGGCCTCAGATACGCAGTATTTT
D gene: TRBD2; clone size: .; V gene: TRBV6-2/TRBV6-3; J gene: TRBJ2-1; CDR3 protein: CASSRTSGRYNEQFF; CDR3 DNA: TGTGCCAGCAGTCGGACTAGCGGGAGATACAATGAGCAGTTCTTC
D gene: TRBD2; clone size: .; V gene: TRBV4-3; J gene: TRBJ2-1; CDR3 protein: CASSRLGSGRGYNEQFF; CDR3 DNA: TGCGCCAGCAGCCGACTAGGAAGCGGGAGGGGATACAATGAGCAGTTCTTC
D gene: .; clone size: .; V gene: TRBV4-3; J gene: TRBJ2-2; CDR3 protein: CASSQWGPNTGELFF; CDR3 DNA: TGCGCCAGCAGCCAATGGGGGCCTAACACCGGGGAGCTGTTTTTT
D gene: .; clone size: few; V gene: TRBV20-1; J gene: TRBJ2-1; CDR3 protein: CSAIDSGSYNEQFF; CDR3 DNA: TGCAGTGCTATAGACAGCGGGTCATACAATGAGCAGTTCTTC
D gene: TRBD1; clone size: .; V gene: TRBV6-1; J gene: TRBJ2-3; CDR3 protein: CASIPTGATDTQYF; CDR3 DNA: TGTGCCAGCATCCCGACAGGGGCCACAGATACGCAGTATTTT
D gene: .; clone size: few; V gene: TRBV4-1; J gene: TRBJ1-1; CDR3 protein: CASSHGPGGPEAFF; CDR3 DNA: TGCGCCAGCAGCCATGGGCCCGGGGGGCCTGAAGCTTTCTTT
D gene: TRBD2; clone size: .; V gene: TRBV20-1; J gene: TRBJ2-1; CDR3 protein: CSAGLAGGPGGNEQFF; CDR3 DNA: TGCAGTGCCGGACTAGCGGGGGGGCCGGGAGGCAATGAGCAGTTCTTC
D gene: TRBD2; clone size: .; V gene: TRBV10-3; J gene: TRBJ2-1; CDR3 protein: CAISGPYSGRKTEQFF; CDR3 DNA: TGTGCCATCAGTGGACCTTATAGCGGGAGGAAAACCGAGCAGTTCTTC
D gene: TRBD1; clone size: .; V gene: TRBV29-1; J gene: TRBJ2-7; CDR3 protein: CSVESRDRGLYEQYF; CDR3 DNA: TGCAGCGTTGAGTCCCGGGACAGGGGGCTATACGAGCAGTACTTC
D gene: TRBD2; clone size: few; V gene: TRBV6-5; J gene: TRBJ2-3; CDR3 protein: CASSFRRGGTDTQYF; CDR3 DNA: TGTGCCAGCAGTTTCCGGCGGGGGGGAACAGATACGCAGTATTTT
D gene: .; clone size: few; V gene: TRBV5-5; J gene: TRBJ1-1; CDR3 protein: CASSFSSISNTEAFF; CDR3 DNA: TGTGCCAGCAGCTTTTCATCGATCTCGAACACTGAAGCTTTCTTT
D gene: .; clone size: few; V gene: TRBV7-2; J gene: TRBJ2-1; CDR3 protein: CASSALSAYNEQFF; CDR3 DNA: TGTGCCAGCAGCGCGTTGTCCGCCTACAATGAGCAGTTCTTC